The 16 T cell receptor beta chains below all came from one sample that was sequenced in a study of blood T cells in healthy people across ages. Together with a sample-barcoded 5' primer, a J-beta primer mix was included in a second PCR lasting about 7 to 12 cycles. TCRdb re-called the 5' RACE reads through MiXCR, storing one row per CDR3 protein. The sample yields some 1,500,000 distinct CDR3 sequences, under 55% seen once. The source material was blood. Every receptor here comes from a young woman in good health.

There are a few counts of this clonotype. The chain has TRBV14 and TRBJ2-3; D is unclear. The length of the CDR3 is 16 residues. Trimming stripped 3 bases from V and 5 bases from J, with 18 bases between. Germline V gene sequence: CDR1 SGHDN, CDR2 FVKESK. In DNA, the CDR3 is TGTGCCAGCAGCCAGGCGACATCGGTTTTTGGAGATACGCAGTATTTT. As protein: CASSQATSVFGDTQYF.

This clonotype appeared a few times. The chain joins TRBV7-8 to TRBJ2-7, with D perhaps matching TRBD1 (6 bases). V dropped 5 bases and J dropped 4 bases, with 15 bases sitting between them. This CDR3 has 14 residues. Germline V CDR1 and CDR2: SGHVS, FQNEAQ. CDR3 region: CASSGRRGPYEQYF. CDR3 nucleotides: TGTGCCAGCAGCGGGCGCAGGGGCCCGTACGAGCAGTACTTC.

V is TRBV20-1 and J is TRBJ2-5; D remains unclear. Deletions cut 0 bases from V and 6 bases from J, with 8 bases between. This CDR3 is built from 12 residues. Germline V CDR1 and CDR2: DFQATT, SNEGSKA (reference sequence). DNA of the CDR3: TGCAGTGCTAGAGATCGGCAGCAGACCCAGTACTTC. This gives the protein CSARDRQQTQYF.

The chain recombines TRBV7-9 with TRBJ2-1; a weak D match, TRBD1 (5 bases). V shed 0 bases and J shed 4 bases, with 13 bases lying between them. Germline V gene lookup returns CDR1 SEHNR and CDR2 FQNEAQ (reference sequence). The CDR3 contains 16 residues. The CDR3 is CASSLAGRVRYNEQFF. The CDR3 DNA reads as TGTGCCAGCAGCTTAGCGGGCAGGGTCCGATACAATGAGCAGTTCTTC.

This clonotype has a handful of counts. V gene TRBV20-1 combines with J gene TRBJ2-3, with 8 bases fitting TRBD1. The germline gives CDR1 DFQATT, CDR2 SNEGSKA (reference sequence). Losses at the gene ends were 5 bases for V and 3 bases for J; bases not matched to a gene: 22. This CDR3 spans 19 amino acids. CDR3 in DNA: TGCAGTGCTCCCCGGGGTCGCTTTGGACAGGGAGGTTTTACAGATACGCAGTATTTT. This encodes CSAPRGRFGQGGFTDTQYF.

This chain links TRBV25-1 with TRBJ2-5; 7 nucleotides align to TRBD2. This CDR3 has 17 amino acids. Germline trimming cut 3 bases from V and 5 bases from J; bases unmatched to any gene: 15. The germline CDR1 and CDR2 sequences are MGHDK and SYGVNS. CDR3: CASSDLSAGDWDETQYF. The DNA for the CDR3 is TGTGCCAGCAGTGACCTATCCGCGGGGGACTGGGATGAGACCCAGTACTTC.

This clonotype was detected ten times or more. J is TRBJ1-2 and V is TRBV4-1; D is ambiguous. CDR1 and CDR2 from the germline V gene are MGHRA and YSYEKL. This CDR3 comprises 13 residues. V lost 1 base and J 8 bases, leaving 11 bases between the germline ends. The CDR3 spells CASSQVAVFGYTF. DNA for the CDR3: TGCGCCAGCAGCCAAGTGGCAGTCTTCGGCTACACCTTC.

This chain uses TRBV4-3 with TRBJ1-6, with unresolved D. Germline CDR1 is LGHNA and CDR2 is YSLEER. Trimming removed 1 base at V and 8 bases at J, with 9 bases between. This CDR3 contains 14 residues. The CDR3 region has the DNA TGCGCCAGCAGCCAAGTTCAATTAGATTCACCCCTCCACTTT. Its translation: CASSQVQLDSPLHF.

This clonotype was seen more than once but under ten times. The V and J genes are TRBV11-2 and TRBJ2-7; D possibly corresponds to TRBD1 (5 bases). The CDR3 length is 14 residues. Between the trimmed V and J ends, which lost 4 bases and 4 bases, there was a span of 14 bases. Germline V gives CDR1 SGHAT, CDR2 FQNNGV. CDR3 sequence reads: CASSSIQVPYEQYF. The CDR3 region has the DNA TGTGCCAGCAGCTCAATACAGGTTCCTTACGAGCAGTACTTC.

The V call is TRBV10-3, the J call TRBJ2-7; D ambiguous. Trimming removed 10 bases from V and 7 bases from J, with 23 bases in between. CDR3 length equals 14 residues. Germline V gene data show CDR1 as ENHRY and CDR2 as SYGVKD. The CDR3 nucleotides are TGTGCCACTTTGGCGGAACCCCCTCCGGGTGAGCAGTACTTC. Translating gives CATLAEPPPGEQYF.

The sample holds a few counts of this clonotype. The chain joins TRBV28 to TRBJ1-1, with 9 bases fitting TRBD1. The CDR3 consists of 14 residues. With V trimmed by 6 bases and J by 1 base, 3 bases remained unmatched. Germline V gene data show CDR1 as MDHEN and CDR2 as SYDVKM. The CDR3 DNA follows: TGTGCCAGCAGGTACAGGGGGCCGAACACTGAAGCTTTCTTT. Encoded protein: CASRYRGPNTEAFF.

This clonotype was found a few times. The V gene is TRBV7-9, the J gene TRBJ2-1; 8 bases are shared with TRBD1. Germline lookup yields CDR1 SEHNR and CDR2 FQNEAQ (reference sequence). The CDR3 is made up of 15 amino acids. Trimming removed 6 bases from V and 3 bases from J; junction bases left unmatched: 7. In DNA, the CDR3 is TGTGCCAGCAGGCCCCCGGACAGGGACTACAATGAGCAGTTCTTC. Translation gives CASRPPDRDYNEQFF. Complete variable domain (other parts from reference TRBV7-9 and TRBJ2-1): DTGVSQNPRHKITKRGQNVTFRCDPISEHNRLYWYRQTLGQGPEFLTYFQNEAQLEKSRLLSDRFSAERPKGSFSTLEIQRTEQGDSAMYLCASRPPDRDYNEQFFGPGTRLTVL.

The chain uses TRBV28 and TRBJ1-2; D remains unclear. The germline V gene has CDR1 MDHEN and CDR2 SYDVKM. V gave up 7 bases and J gave up 4 bases, with 16 bases separating them. This CDR3 contains 14 residues. This CDR3 is CASTNQDEGYGYTF. The CDR3 coding sequence is TGTGCCAGCACCAATCAAGACGAGGGCTATGGCTACACCTTC.

Regarding this clonotype: The junction does not match germline at one end; this may be a read error. The chain has TRBV4-2 and TRBJ2-7, with 8 positions matching TRBD2. The CDR3 covers 16 residues. CDR1 and CDR2 (germline): LGHNA, YNFKEQ. The CDR3 sequence: CVSSHVLAASSYEQYF. CDR3 sequence (DNA): TGTGTCAGCAGCCATGTACTAGCGGCTAGCTCCTACGAGCAGTACTTC.

V is TRBV20-1 and J is TRBJ2-4; no definite D call. Trimming cost V 6 bases and J 0 bases, with 18 bases left between them. Germline V gene sequence: CDR1 DFQATT, CDR2 SNEGSKA (reference sequence). This CDR3 is built from 16 residues. CDR3 sequence: CSARPSRKLAKNIQYF. Here the CDR3 DNA reads TGCAGTGCCAGGCCCTCTCGAAAACTAGCCAAAAACATTCAGTACTTC.

In its sample, this clonotype was seen a few times. The rearrangement uses TRBV7-2 and TRBJ1-1; 8 bases match TRBD1. This CDR3 region has 17 residues. Trimming cost V 2 bases and J 5 bases; bases outside gene matches: 13. Per germline, CDR1 SGHTA and CDR2 FQGNSA. The CDR3 bases are TGTGCCAGCAGCTTACCCCGACAGGGGCGCAGAGGGACTGAAGCTTTCTTT. Encoded protein: CASSLPRQGRRGTEAFF.